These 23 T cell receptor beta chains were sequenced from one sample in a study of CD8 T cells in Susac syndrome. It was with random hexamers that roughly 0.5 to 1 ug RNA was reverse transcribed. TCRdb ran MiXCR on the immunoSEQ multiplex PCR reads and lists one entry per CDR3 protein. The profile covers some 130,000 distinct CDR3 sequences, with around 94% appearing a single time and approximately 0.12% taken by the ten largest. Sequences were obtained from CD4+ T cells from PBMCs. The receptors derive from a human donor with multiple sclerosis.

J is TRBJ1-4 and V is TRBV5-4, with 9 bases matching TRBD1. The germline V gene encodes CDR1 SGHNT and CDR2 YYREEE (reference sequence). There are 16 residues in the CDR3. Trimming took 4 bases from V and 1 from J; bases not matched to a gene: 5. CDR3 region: CASSRTGGRTNEKLFF. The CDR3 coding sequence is TGTGCCAGCAGCAGAACAGGGGGCCGAACTAATGAAAAACTGTTTTTT.

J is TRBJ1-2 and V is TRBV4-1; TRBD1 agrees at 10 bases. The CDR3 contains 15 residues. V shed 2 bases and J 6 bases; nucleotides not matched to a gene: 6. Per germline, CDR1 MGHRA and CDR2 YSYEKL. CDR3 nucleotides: TGCGCCAGCAGCCAATTCCTGGACAGGGGGAATGGCTACACCTTC. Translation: CASSQFLDRGNGYTF.

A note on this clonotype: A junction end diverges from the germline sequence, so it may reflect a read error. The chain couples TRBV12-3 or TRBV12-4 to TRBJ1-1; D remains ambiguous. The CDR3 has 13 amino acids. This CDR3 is CAGSPQLNTEAFF. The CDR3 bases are TGTGCCGGCAGTCCTCAGCTGAACACTGAAGCTTTCTTT.

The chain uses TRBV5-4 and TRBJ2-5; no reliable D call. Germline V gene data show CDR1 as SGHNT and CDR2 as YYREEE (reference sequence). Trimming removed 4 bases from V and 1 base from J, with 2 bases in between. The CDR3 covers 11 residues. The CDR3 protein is CASSTQETQYF. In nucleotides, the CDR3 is TGTGCCAGCAGCACCCAAGAGACCCAGTACTTC.

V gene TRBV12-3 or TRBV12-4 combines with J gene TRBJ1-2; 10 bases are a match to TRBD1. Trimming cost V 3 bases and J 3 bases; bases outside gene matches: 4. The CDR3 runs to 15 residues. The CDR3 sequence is CASSLGTGDHYGYTF. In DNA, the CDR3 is TGTGCCAGCAGTTTGGGGACAGGGGATCACTATGGCTACACCTTC.

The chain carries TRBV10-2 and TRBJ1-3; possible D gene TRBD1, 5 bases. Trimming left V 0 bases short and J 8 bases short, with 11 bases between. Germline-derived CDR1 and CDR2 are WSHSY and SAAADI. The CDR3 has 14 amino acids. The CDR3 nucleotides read TGCGCCAGCAGTGAGTCGGGACCTACGGACACCATATATTTT. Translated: CASSESGPTDTIYF.

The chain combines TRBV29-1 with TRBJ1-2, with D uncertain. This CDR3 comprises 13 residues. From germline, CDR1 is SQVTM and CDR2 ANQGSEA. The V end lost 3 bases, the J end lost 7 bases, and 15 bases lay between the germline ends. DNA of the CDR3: TGCAGCGTTGAGTACATTCTGGCGGCTGGCTACACCTTC. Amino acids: CSVEYILAAGYTF.

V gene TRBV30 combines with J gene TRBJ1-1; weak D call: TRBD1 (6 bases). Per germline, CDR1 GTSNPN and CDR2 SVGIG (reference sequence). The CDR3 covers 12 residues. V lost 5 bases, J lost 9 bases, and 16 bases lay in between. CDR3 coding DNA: TGTGCCTGGGGTCGGGGAAGGGACAAAGCTTTCTTT. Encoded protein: CAWGRGRDKAFF.

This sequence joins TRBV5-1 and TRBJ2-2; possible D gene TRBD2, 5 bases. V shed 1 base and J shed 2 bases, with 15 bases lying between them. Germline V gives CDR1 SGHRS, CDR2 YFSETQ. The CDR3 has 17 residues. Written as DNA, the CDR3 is TGCGCCAGCAGCTTGCTCCGCGGGCTTGGTAACACCGGGGAGCTGTTTTTT. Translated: CASSLLRGLGNTGELFF.

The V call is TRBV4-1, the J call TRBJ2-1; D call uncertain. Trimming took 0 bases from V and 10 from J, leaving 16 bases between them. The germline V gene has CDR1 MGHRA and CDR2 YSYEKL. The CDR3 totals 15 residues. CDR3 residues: CASSQENNQWTEQFF. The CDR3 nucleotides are TGCGCCAGCAGCCAAGAAAACAACCAGTGGACCGAGCAGTTCTTC.

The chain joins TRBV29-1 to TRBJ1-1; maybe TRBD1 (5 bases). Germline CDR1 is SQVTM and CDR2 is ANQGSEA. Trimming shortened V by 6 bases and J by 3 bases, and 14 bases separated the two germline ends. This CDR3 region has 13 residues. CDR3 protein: CSVGRGAYTEAFF. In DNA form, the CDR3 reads TGCAGCGTGGGACGAGGCGCGTACACTGAAGCTTTCTTT.

In DNA form, the CDR3 reads TGTGCCAGCAGCTTGGGAGGGCCCGGGGGGGATACGCAGTATTTT. This encodes CASSLGGPGGDTQYF. This chain links TRBV5-4 with TRBJ2-3; TRBD2 agrees at 7 bases. Germline CDR1 SGHNT, CDR2 YYREEE (reference sequence). This CDR3 region has 15 residues. The trim removed 0 bases at V and 6 bases at J, leaving 7 bases unmatched.

The CDR3 loop reads CASSFLLGGNTIYF. The CDR3 nucleotides are TGTGCCAGCAGTTTCCTTCTCGGGGGAAACACCATATATTTT. The chain recombines TRBV12-3 or TRBV12-4 with TRBJ1-3; D is unresolved. Trimming removed 3 bases at V and 4 bases at J, with 10 bases between. The CDR3 is 14 residues long.

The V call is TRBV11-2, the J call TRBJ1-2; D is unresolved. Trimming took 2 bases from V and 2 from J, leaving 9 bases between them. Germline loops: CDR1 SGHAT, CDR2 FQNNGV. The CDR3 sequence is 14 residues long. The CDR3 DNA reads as TGTGCCAGCAGCTTATCGGACGGCAACTATGGCTACACCTTC. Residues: CASSLSDGNYGYTF.

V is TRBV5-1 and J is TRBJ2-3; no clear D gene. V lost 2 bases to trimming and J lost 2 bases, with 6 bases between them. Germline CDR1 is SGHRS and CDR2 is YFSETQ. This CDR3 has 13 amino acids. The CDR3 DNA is TGCGCCAGCAGCTTAACTCACACAGATACGCAGTATTTT. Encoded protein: CASSLTHTDTQYF.

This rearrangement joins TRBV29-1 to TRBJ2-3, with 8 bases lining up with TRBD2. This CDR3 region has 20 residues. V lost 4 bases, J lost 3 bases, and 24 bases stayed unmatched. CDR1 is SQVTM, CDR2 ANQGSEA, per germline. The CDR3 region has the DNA TGCAGCGTTGGTGCCCCGGTGCGTCGAGGGACGGGGGGGAGGACAGATACGCAGTATTTT. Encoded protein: CSVGAPVRRGTGGRTDTQYF.

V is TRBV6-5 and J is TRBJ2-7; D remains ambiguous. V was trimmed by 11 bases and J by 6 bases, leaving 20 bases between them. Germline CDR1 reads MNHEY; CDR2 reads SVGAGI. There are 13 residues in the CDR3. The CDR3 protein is CAAQGRLGSEQYF. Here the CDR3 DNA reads TGTGCCGCTCAAGGGCGGCTCGGGTCCGAGCAGTACTTC.

CDR3 sequence (DNA): TGTGCCACCAGTGATGCCTCGGCGGGAGGGCCACACAATGAGCAGTTCTTC. Amino acids: CATSDASAGGPHNEQFF. J is TRBJ2-1 and V is TRBV24-1; 9 bases are shared with TRBD2. The CDR3 consists of 17 residues. With 3 bases clipped from V and 5 bases from J, the junction kept 10 bases outside the gene matches. Germline loops: CDR1 KGHDR, CDR2 SFDVKD.

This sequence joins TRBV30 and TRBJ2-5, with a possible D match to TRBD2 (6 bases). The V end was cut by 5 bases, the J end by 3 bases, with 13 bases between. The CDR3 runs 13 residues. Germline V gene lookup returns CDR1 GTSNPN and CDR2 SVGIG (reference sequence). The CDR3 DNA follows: TGTGCCTGGGCGGGGACTGTTAAAGAGACCCAGTACTTC. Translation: CAWAGTVKETQYF.

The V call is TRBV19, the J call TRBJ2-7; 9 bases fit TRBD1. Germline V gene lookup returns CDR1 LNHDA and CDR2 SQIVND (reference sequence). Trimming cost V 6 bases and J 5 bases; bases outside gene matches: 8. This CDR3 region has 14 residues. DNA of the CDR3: TGTGCCAGTAGCGCCGACAGGGGGGATAACGAGCAGTACTTC. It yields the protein CASSADRGDNEQYF.

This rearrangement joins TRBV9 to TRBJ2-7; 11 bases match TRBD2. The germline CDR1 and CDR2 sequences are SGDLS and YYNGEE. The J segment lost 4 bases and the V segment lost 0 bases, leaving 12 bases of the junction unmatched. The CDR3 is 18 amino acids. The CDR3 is CASSVATTSGKSRYEQYF. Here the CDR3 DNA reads TGTGCCAGCAGCGTAGCTACGACTAGCGGGAAAAGTCGATACGAGCAGTACTTC.

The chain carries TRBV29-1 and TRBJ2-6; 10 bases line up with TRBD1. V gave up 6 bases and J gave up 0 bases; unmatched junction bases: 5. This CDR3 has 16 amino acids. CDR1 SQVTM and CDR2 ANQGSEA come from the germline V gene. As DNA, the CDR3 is TGCAGCGTCCGGACAGGGGGAGGCTCTGGGGCCAACGTCCTGACTTTC. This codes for CSVRTGGGSGANVLTF.

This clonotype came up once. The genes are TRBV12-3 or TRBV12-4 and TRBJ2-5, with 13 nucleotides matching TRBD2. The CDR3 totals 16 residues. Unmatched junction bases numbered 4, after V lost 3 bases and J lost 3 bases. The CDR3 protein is CASSLGLAGPKETQYF. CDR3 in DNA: TGTGCCAGCAGTTTGGGACTAGCGGGACCGAAAGAGACCCAGTACTTC.